This TCR beta chain originates from a study of blood T cell repertoires in COVID-19. Looking at the study overall: Acute and convalescent COVID-19 samples came from the United States, Italy and Spain. From T cells, B-cell-depleted T cells, or PBMCs came the material, which was cDNA or gDNA.

This clone was counted a single time. Authors' methods: Amplification of reference gene primers provided the estimated nucleated cell counts. Assay: immunoSEQ multiplex PCR; the TCRdb copy retains only in-frame clones and omits some. The DNA gave D and trimming, while V, J and clone size come from that table. The sample comprises 250,000 to 350,000 clones, about 91% of which are singletons, and under 15% rests with the top ten. CDR1 is MNHNY and CDR2 is SVGAGI in the germline V gene (reference sequence). V lost 5 bases, J lost 2 bases, and 6 bases stayed unmatched. The CDR3 consists of 15 residues. The source of this sequence is a woman aged 60-75 years with acute or convalescent COVID-19. The chain recombines TRBV6-6 with TRBJ1-5, with 7 bases matching TRBD1. Sequenced input: peripheral blood. CDR3 nucleotides: TGTGCCAGCAGTCATCGACAGGGACGCAATCAGCCCCAGCATTTT. It encodes CASSHRQGRNQPQHF.